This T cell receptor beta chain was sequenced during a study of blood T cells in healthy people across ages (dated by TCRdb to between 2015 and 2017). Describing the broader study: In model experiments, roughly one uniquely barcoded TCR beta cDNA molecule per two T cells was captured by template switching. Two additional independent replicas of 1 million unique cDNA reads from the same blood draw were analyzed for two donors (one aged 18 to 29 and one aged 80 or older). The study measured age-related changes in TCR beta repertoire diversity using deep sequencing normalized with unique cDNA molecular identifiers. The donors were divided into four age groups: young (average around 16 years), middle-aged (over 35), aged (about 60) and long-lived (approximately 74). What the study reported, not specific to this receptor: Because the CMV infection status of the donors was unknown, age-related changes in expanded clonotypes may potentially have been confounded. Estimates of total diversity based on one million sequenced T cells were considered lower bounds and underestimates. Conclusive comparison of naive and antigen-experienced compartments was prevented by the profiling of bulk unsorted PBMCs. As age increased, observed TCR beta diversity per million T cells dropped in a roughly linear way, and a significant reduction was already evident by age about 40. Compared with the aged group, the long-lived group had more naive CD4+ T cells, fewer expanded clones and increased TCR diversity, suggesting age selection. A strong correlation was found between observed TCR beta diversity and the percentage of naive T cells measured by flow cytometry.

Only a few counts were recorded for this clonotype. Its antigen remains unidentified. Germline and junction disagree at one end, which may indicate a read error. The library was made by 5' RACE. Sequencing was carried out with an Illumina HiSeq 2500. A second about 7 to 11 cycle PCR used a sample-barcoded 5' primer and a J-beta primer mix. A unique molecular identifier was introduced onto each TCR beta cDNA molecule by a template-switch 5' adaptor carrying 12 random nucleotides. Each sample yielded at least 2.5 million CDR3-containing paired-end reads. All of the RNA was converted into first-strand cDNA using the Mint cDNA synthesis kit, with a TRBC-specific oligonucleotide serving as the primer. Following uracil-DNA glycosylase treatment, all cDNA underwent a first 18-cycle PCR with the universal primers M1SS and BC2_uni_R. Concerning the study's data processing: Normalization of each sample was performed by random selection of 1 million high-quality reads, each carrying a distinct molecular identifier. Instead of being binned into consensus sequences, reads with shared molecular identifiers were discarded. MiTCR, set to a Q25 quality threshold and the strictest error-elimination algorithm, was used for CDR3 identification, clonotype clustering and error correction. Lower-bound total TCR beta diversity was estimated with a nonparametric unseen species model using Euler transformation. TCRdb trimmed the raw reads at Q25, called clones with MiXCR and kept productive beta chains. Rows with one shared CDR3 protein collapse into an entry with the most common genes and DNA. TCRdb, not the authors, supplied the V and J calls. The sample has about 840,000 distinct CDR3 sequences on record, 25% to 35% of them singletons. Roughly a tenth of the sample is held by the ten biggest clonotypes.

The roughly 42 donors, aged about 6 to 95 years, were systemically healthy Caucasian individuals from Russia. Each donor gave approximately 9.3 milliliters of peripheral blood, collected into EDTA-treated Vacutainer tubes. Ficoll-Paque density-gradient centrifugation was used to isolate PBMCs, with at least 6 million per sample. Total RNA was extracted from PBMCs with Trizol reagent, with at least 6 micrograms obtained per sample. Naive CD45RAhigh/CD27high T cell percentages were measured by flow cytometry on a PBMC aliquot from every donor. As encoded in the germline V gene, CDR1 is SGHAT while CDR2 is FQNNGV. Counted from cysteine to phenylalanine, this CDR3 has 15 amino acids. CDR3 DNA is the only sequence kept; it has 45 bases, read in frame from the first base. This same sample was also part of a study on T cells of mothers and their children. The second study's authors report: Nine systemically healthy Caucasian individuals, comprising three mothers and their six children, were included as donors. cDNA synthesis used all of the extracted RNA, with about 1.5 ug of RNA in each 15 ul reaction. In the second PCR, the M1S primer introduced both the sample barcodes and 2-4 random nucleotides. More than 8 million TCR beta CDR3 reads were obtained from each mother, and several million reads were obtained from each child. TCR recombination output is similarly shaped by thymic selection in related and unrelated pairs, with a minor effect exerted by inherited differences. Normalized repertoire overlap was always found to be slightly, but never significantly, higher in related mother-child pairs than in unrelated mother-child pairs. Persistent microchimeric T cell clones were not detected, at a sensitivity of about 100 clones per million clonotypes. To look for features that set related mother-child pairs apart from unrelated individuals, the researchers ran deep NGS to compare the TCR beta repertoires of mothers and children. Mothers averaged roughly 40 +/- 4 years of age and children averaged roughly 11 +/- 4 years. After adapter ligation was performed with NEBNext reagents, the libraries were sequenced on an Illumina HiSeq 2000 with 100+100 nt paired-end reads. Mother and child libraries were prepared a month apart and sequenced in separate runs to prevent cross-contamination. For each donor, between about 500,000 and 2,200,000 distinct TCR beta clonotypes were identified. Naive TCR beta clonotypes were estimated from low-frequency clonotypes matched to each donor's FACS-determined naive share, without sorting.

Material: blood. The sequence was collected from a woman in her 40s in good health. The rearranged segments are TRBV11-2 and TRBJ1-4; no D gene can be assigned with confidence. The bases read TGTGCCAGCAGCGTCCCGCGGGGAACTCATGAAAAACTGTTTTTT. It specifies CASSVPRGTHEKLFF.